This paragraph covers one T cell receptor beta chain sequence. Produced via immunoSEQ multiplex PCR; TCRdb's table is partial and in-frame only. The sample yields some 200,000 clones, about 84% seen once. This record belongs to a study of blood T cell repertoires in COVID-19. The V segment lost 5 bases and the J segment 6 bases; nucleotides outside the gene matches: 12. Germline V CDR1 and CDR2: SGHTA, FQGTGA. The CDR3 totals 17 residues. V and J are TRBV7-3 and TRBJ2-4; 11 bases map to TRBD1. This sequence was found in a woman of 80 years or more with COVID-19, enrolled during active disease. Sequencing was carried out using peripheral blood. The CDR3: CASSPQDRGHLGNIQYF. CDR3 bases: TGTGCCAGCAGCCCCCAGGACAGGGGGCATCTGGGAAACATTCAGTACTTC.